The rows below give T cell receptor beta chains drawn from one sample of a study of T cell responses to AZD1222 COVID-19 vaccine. Sequencing used immunoSEQ multiplex PCR; TCRdb keeps in-frame clones, though not all of them. The table shows 110,000 to 150,000 clones, with 80% to 95% occurring only once. The starting material was peripheral blood, obtained 28 days after the second AZD1222 dose. Receptor source: an adult who received the AZD1222 COVID-19 vaccine. The CDR3 runs from the conserved cysteine through the conserved F or W. Each record gives: J gene, V gene, CDR3 protein.

J gene: TRBJ2-4
V gene: TRBV28
CDR3 protein: CASSSGQENIQYF

J gene: TRBJ1-2
V gene: TRBV30
CDR3 protein: CAWSLTGANYGYTF

J gene: TRBJ1-1
V gene: TRBV6-2/TRBV6-3
CDR3 protein: CASSYRQGTSTEAFF

J gene: TRBJ1-1
V gene: TRBV20-1
CDR3 protein: CGGQLNTEAFF

J gene: TRBJ2-5
V gene: TRBV5-1
CDR3 protein: CASSFVGAGETQYF

J gene: TRBJ1-2
V gene: TRBV19
CDR3 protein: CATSTGNSWFSYTF

J gene: TRBJ2-7
V gene: TRBV27
CDR3 protein: CASSRAQPWTGYEQYF

J gene: TRBJ1-1
V gene: TRBV10-3
CDR3 protein: CAISGGQGNTEAFF

J gene: TRBJ2-2
V gene: TRBV16
CDR3 protein: CASSPLQSTGELFF

J gene: TRBJ1-5
V gene: TRBV5-6
CDR3 protein: CASSSRWQGLNQPQHF

J gene: TRBJ1-5
V gene: TRBV6-5
CDR3 protein: CASSPGQPQHF

J gene: TRBJ1-3
V gene: TRBV30
CDR3 protein: CAWVWDSGNTIYF

J gene: TRBJ1-2
V gene: TRBV19
CDR3 protein: CASSPSGSIINYGYTF

J gene: TRBJ1-4
V gene: TRBV5-4
CDR3 protein: CASSLGQLRGTNEKLFF

J gene: TRBJ1-2
V gene: TRBV6-4
CDR3 protein: CASRDSSYGYTF

J gene: TRBJ2-7
V gene: TRBV6-4
CDR3 protein: CASSEKAGTLQYF

J gene: TRBJ2-7
V gene: TRBV6-5
CDR3 protein: CASSPRAASSYEQYF

J gene: TRBJ2-1
V gene: TRBV18
CDR3 protein: CASSPPGLAGGYNEQFF

J gene: TRBJ2-2
V gene: TRBV6-5
CDR3 protein: CASSLTSLTGELFF

J gene: TRBJ2-1
V gene: TRBV20-1
CDR3 protein: CSASSSGSYTEQFF

J gene: TRBJ2-3
V gene: TRBV23-1
CDR3 protein: CASSPCSGRITDTQYF

J gene: TRBJ2-5
V gene: TRBV7-9
CDR3 protein: CASSLAQGRETQYF

J gene: TRBJ2-7
V gene: TRBV18
CDR3 protein: CASSLGLAGDEQYF

J gene: TRBJ2-5
V gene: TRBV5-1
CDR3 protein: CASSPGGTKGETQYF

J gene: TRBJ2-3
V gene: TRBV28
CDR3 protein: CASSPQGAFRTDTQYF

J gene: TRBJ2-7
V gene: TRBV6-2/TRBV6-3
CDR3 protein: CASSYDQGGVWYEQYF

J gene: TRBJ1-5
V gene: TRBV19
CDR3 protein: CASSIGGESNQPQHF

J gene: TRBJ2-3
V gene: TRBV10-3
CDR3 protein: CAIMSGGTDTQYF

J gene: TRBJ1-5
V gene: TRBV3-1/TRBV3-2
CDR3 protein: CASSQTGGQVGQPQHF

J gene: TRBJ2-1
V gene: TRBV3-1/TRBV3-2
CDR3 protein: CASSQGGTYNEQFF

J gene: TRBJ2-1
V gene: TRBV10-3
CDR3 protein: CAISEAGQGANEQFF

J gene: TRBJ1-2
V gene: TRBV7-9
CDR3 protein: CASSLKAGLLNGYTF

J gene: TRBJ2-3
V gene: TRBV28
CDR3 protein: CASQGGLAGRAGTQYF